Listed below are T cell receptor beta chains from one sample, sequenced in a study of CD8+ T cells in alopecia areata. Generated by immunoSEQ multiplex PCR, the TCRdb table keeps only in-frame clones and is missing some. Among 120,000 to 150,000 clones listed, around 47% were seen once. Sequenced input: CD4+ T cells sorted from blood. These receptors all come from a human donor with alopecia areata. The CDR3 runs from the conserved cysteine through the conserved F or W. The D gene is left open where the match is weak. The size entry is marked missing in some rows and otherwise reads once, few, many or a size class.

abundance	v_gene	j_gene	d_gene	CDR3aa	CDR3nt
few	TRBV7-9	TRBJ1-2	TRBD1	CASSSSGGGYGYTF	TGTGCCAGCAGCTCATCAGGGGGCGGCTATGGCTACACCTTC
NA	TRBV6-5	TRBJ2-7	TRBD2	CASRQRGEQYF	TGTGCCAGCAGGCAGCGGGGGGAGCAGTACTTC
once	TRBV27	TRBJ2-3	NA	CASKQPNLDTQYF	TGTGCCAGCAAACAACCGAACCTAGATACGCAGTATTTT
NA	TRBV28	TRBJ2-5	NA	CASSEETQYF	TGTGCCAGCAGTGAAGAGACCCAGTACTTC
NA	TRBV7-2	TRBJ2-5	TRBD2	CASSLLAGGPPETQYF	TGTGCCAGCAGCCTACTAGCGGGAGGGCCGCCCGAGACCCAGTACTTC
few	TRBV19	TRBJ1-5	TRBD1	CASGGQSNQPQHF	TGTGCCAGTGGGGGACAGAGCAATCAGCCCCAGCATTTT
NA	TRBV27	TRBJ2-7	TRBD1	CASSFIGTGTEQYF	TGTGCCAGCAGTTTCATTGGGACAGGGACCGAGCAGTACTTC
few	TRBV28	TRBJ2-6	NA	CASFRSPNSGANVLTF	TGTGCCAGCTTCCGCTCTCCCAACTCTGGGGCCAACGTCCTGACTTTC
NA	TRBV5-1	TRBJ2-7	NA	CASSFGGSSYEQYF	TGCGCCAGCAGCTTTGGGGGGAGCTCCTACGAGCAGTACTTC
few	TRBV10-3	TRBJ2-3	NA	CAISESDSGTQYF	TGTGCCATCAGTGAGTCAGATTCTGGTACGCAGTATTTT